This record concerns one TCR beta chain sequence. Its specific antigen is unknown. The junction departs from germline at one end; a sequencing error may be responsible. Library prep was done by the immunoSEQ multiplex PCR assay. For the multiplex PCR, a mixture combining 60 forward primers for TCR Vbeta segments and 13 reverse primers for TCR Jbeta segments was used. The CDR3 region of rearranged TCR beta genes was amplified from genomic DNA by a multiplex PCR assay. The Illumina HiSeq System was used to sequence the amplified TCR beta libraries as 87-base-pair reads. For the original study's pipeline: A later analysis counted tens of millions of unique TCR beta chains across the 690 or so repertoires, and 9 million to 14 million of these chains were shared by at least two donors. A nearest-neighbor algorithm error-corrected the raw reads and collapsed the reads into unique sequences, merging closely related sequences to remove PCR and sequencing errors. Alignment of CDR3 sequences to IMGT reference sequences was used to assign V, D and J gene segments. For a sequence to be retained, a match of at least six nucleotides to both a V gene segment and a J gene segment was required. Rearrangements were called productive when the CDR3 lacked stop codons and stayed in frame with V and J; all others were non-productive. Following IMGT convention, CDR3 was defined as the stretch from the second conserved V-encoded cysteine up to the conserved J-encoded phenylalanine. In an earlier analysis of around 640 of the donors, sequences lacking an unambiguous match to a single V gene segment were excluded. An earlier analysis of several hundred of the donors classified V segments as functional when productive rearrangements were above 56.7% and as segregating when the standard deviation between donors was above 5%. A statistical classification framework was developed to diagnose cytomegalovirus status using the catalog of TCR beta chain sequences. A later analysis assigned V and J genes by comparing TCR nucleotide sequences with IMGT/GENE-DB human TR gene sequences. In a later analysis, CDR3 sequences and most-parsimonious VDJ recombination scenarios were assigned using the TCRdist pipeline. In a later analysis, each TCR beta chain was defined by its CDR3 amino acid sequence together with its V-gene family, and reads without a unique V-gene family were excluded. A later analysis removed several hundred highly shared, low-generation-probability nucleotide sequences to deal with suspected cross-contamination and a sequencing artifact. A later analysis calculated a clonal expansion index for each public chain from normalized within-repertoire ranks of inferred template counts. A later analysis computed generation probabilities with a VDJ recombination model fitted to out-of-frame rearrangements, and checked the results against IGoR. In a later analysis, TCR-TCR, TCR-HLA and TCR-CMV co-occurrence was scored with hypergeometric tests, and a repertoire-size bias correction was applied to TCR pairs. To estimate false discovery rates, a later analysis permuted the HLA or CMV assignments 20 times. In a later analysis, co-occurring TCRs were grouped using DBSCAN, and TCRdist sequence similarity was added for clustering within HLA-allele-positive subsets. Co-occurrence clustering excluded repertoires with fewer than 30,000 or more than 120,000 public chains, plus five with anomalous nucleotide sharing. TCRdb took over this immuneACCESS table, retaining in-frame rearrangements with V and J assigned. Such tables are incomplete; in checked studies, under half of the missing clones stem from an unresolved V gene, and the remainder is unexplained. The DNA was the basis for D and trimming; V, J and clone size are from that table. The sample profile shows fewer than 140,000 clones; more than 75% of them were found once. 5% to 7% of the sample rests with the top ten.

These data are taken from a study of cytomegalovirus exposure and HLA in healthy donors (dated by TCRdb to the late 2010s). Background on the whole study: An earlier analysis of 587 of the donors reported 276 Gb of sequence data and 95 million to 130 million unique TCR beta sequences obtained from 150 million to 200 million T cells. The T cell repertoires of 700 or so subjects were profiled by immunosequencing and related to cytomegalovirus serostatus. Donor age, sex, ethnicity and CMV serostatus were compiled together with the repertoire data. To predict cytomegalovirus infection status, the study combined high-throughput TCR immunosequencing, statistical association of individual TCRs with disease status, and machine learning. The study was designed to test whether signatures of past pathogen exposure could be identified by cataloging public T cell receptors. A later analysis re-analyzed previously published TCR beta repertoires from roughly 690 donors and added high-resolution HLA genotyping to study TCR occurrence patterns. Both class I and class II loci were covered by HLA typing, at four-digit resolution. Every discovery cohort repertoire had been produced on one sequencing platform. Besides the first cohort of 666 subjects, a separate validation cohort made up of around 120 different subjects was used. Among 300 to 500 genotyped donors of the cohort, an average of around 240,000 unique TCR beta nucleotide sequences was sequenced per donor, of which about 18% were non-productive. Genome-wide SNP genotypes for about 65% of the roughly 700 donors were used in a later genetic analysis, which treated that subset as a discovery cohort. In an earlier analysis of roughly 540 of the donors, high-throughput TCR beta sequencing was used to judge whether each TCR beta V gene segment behaved as functional or pseudogenic. Among the approximately 400 genotyped donors, approximately 77% belonged to the genetic ancestry cluster associated with self-reported Caucasian donors. In the later analysis, no new phenotypic data were used to find candidate immune exposures; instead, reliance was placed on TCR beta sequences and their occurrence across donors. The number of typed donors differed by locus: 629-630 for A, B, C, DRB1 and DQB1; approximately 540 for DQA1; some 590 for DPA1; and roughly 450 for DPB1. An early release covering over 500 HLA-typed donors comprised about 300 gigabases of sequencing data and tens of millions of unique TCR sequences. A few DR-DQ haplotypes were handled as single units for association and clustering because linkage in the cohort was strong.

The cohort comprised approximately 700 healthy bone marrow donors. At the time of sampling, all cohort members were nominally healthy, though unrecorded immune exposures were likely present. The donor tested CMV seropositive, placing the donor among the 289 seropositive members of the cohort. Every donor gave a peripheral blood sample, and the peripheral blood mononuclear cells from that sample were used for TCR beta sequencing. The Qiagen DNeasy Blood Extraction Kit was used to extract genomic DNA from the blood cell samples. The CDR3 contains 15 residues, cysteine and phenylalanine counted. The DNA shown is the 45-base CDR3, in frame from base 1. From a lookup of the germline V gene (reference sequence), CDR1 and CDR2 are SEHNR and FQNEAQ. General conclusions and limits of the study: According to a later analysis, TCR association rates differed among HLA loci, with DRB1 alleles showing the most associated TCRs and HLA-C alleles showing the fewest. A few of the identified cytomegalovirus-associated TCR beta chains were confirmed in vitro to be specific for cytomegalovirus antigens. According to a later analysis, parvovirus B19, influenza, CMV and Epstein-Barr virus appeared linked to several top co-occurrence clusters. Presence/absence analyses assumed roughly uniform sequencing depth across donors, an assumption that may not hold. Linkage disequilibrium might explain the correlated functional status among segregating V segments, but an unknown experimental factor could not be ruled out. In both the original and validation cohorts, the classifier was reported to diagnose cytomegalovirus status with high specificity and sensitivity. Immune exposure information for the cohort was limited to CMV serostatus. In an earlier analysis of fewer than 700 of the donors, most TCR beta V segments appeared in productive rearrangements about 90% or about 30% of the time, broadly matching IMGT annotations. An association between a missense DCLRE1C variant and V-gene and J-gene trimming of TCR beta chains was found in a later genetic analysis and replicated in an independent cohort. In a later analysis, HLA-associated TCR beta chains were found to be more clonally expanded and to have lower generation probabilities than equally common non-associated chains. Most TCR sequences were seen in very few donors, while some public TCRs were found in many individuals. A later analysis associated 15,000 to 20,000 TCR beta sequences with specific HLA alleles at a false discovery rate of 0.05. In a later analysis, most CMV-associated TCR beta chains were found to appear HLA-restricted, with HLA associations seemingly driven largely by CMV exposure. Compared with the approximately 710-donor mean, donors in an Asian-associated ancestry cluster had fewer N-insertions in productive TCRs, according to a later genetic analysis. Because counts were too low, roughly 16 rarely observed V segments, including chromosome 9 orphons, were left out of the earlier analysis of over 550 of the donors. Because HLA typing was missing for some donors at each locus, association tests included only the typed subset. A further reported finding was that TCR beta sequences accurately predicted the HLA-A and HLA-B alleles for most subjects in the first cohort. The cohort was sequenced for TCR beta chains only, and without alpha or paired-chain data the features that could be detected were limited. Because the 87-base-pair reads could not distinguish some IMGT-functional V segments, including TRBV6-2 and TRBV6-3, those segments were excluded. The study listed 164 TCR beta chains as associated with cytomegalovirus. It was suggested by the authors that the approach could potentially be generalized to other disease states and immunological phenotypes. Strong co-occurrence of HLA alleles, especially DR and DQ, made assigning TCR associations to individual alleles difficult. A cluster of highly shared sequence variants was judged likely to represent a technical artifact of the sequencing pipeline.

The sample consisted of PBMCs. The chain is encoded by TRBV7-9 joined to TRBJ1-6, with TRBD1 as a weak D call on 5 bases. This sequence was found in a woman aged 45 to 65 in good health and CMV-seropositive. The nucleotide sequence reads as follows: TGTTCCAGCAGCTTGGGACTTCAACCGAATTCACCCCTCCACTTT. It specifies CSSSLGLQPNSPLHF.